Listed below are T cell receptor beta chains from one sample, sequenced in a study of T cells in Graves' hyperthyroidism and ophthalmopathy. Using its own MiXCR run on the multiplex PCR reads, TCRdb lists one record per CDR3 protein. The sample has fewer than 900,000 distinct CDR3 sequences, around 19% seen once. Sample: blood. The receptor set was obtained from a woman aged 45-59 years with Graves' hyperthyroidism that later progressed to Graves' ophthalmopathy. CDR3s include the opening cysteine and the closing phenylalanine or tryptophan. Fields, in order: J gene, V gene, clone size, D gene, CDR3 DNA, CDR3 protein. D genes are given only for firm matches. Clone size, where shown, is once, few, many, or a class for clones that have expanded.

TRBJ2-3 | TRBV7-2 | - | TRBD2 | TGTGCCAGCAGCTTAGCAGCGGGGGGTGGGACAGATACGCAGTATTTT | CASSLAAGGGTDTQYF
TRBJ2-7 | TRBV7-2 | many | - | TGTGCCAGCAGAAACGGTGGTTCCTACGAGCAGTACTTC | CASRNGGSYEQYF
TRBJ1-6 | TRBV2 | many | - | TGTGCCAGCAGTACCCTGACGGGGTTGGCATCTTCACCCCTCCACTTT | CASSTLTGLASSPLHF
TRBJ1-2 | TRBV27 | - | - | TGTGCCAGCAGTATGGGACCCCAAATGGGCAACTATGGCTACACCTTC | CASSMGPQMGNYGYTF
TRBJ1-2 | TRBV30 | few | - | TGTGCCTGGAGTCAGGGGCAGGTCTATGGCTACACCTTC | CAWSQGQVYGYTF
TRBJ1-1 | TRBV11-2 | many | - | TGTGCCAGCAGCGGAACAGAGGTCCCTGAAGCTTTCTTT | CASSGTEVPEAFF
TRBJ1-1 | TRBV5-1 | once | - | TGCGCCAGCAGCTTCGGGGACGCCACTGAAGCTTTCTTT | CASSFGDATEAFF
TRBJ1-5 | TRBV6-2/TRBV6-3 | many | - | TGTGCCAGTGGGCCTTATCGGCAGCCCCAGCATTTT | CASGPYRQPQHF
TRBJ2-5 | TRBV5-5 | few | - | TGTGCCAGCAGCCACTCGGGCAGGGGTGGGGAGACCCAGTACTTC | CASSHSGRGGETQYF
TRBJ2-7 | TRBV5-6 | - | - | TGTGCCAGCAGCTTCCTCGAAGGGTCCCTCGAGCAGTACTTC | CASSFLEGSLEQYF
TRBJ2-7 | TRBV6-1 | few | TRBD2 | TGTGCCAGCACCACCGGACTAGCAGACGAGCAGTACTTC | CASTTGLADEQYF
TRBJ2-7 | TRBV7-2 | - | TRBD2 | TGTGCCAGCAGCTTAGCTAGCGGGGTCCCAAAGGACTACGAGCAGTACTTC | CASSLASGVPKDYEQYF